The entry below describes one TCR beta chain. Its antigen is not known. The ends were cut back, 1 base at V and 5 bases at J, with 8 bases in the middle. The CDR3 spans 13 residues. The germline CDR1 and CDR2 sequences are SEHNR and FQNEAQ (reference sequence). This sample is part of a study of graft-versus-host responses after intestinal transplantation. Study-wide background: Recipients got multivisceral, liver-intestinal, or isolated intestinal transplants. Every one of the recipients received anti-thymocyte globulin induction and afterwards took tacrolimus and steroids for roughly three years. Overall study findings and caveats: Recipient marrow showed GvH clones, some seen first in ileum or blood. Peak levels of circulating GvH clones tracked with early post-transplant HvG declines.

TCRdb keeps only in-frame clones here, not all; method: immunoSEQ multiplex PCR. Among under 130,000 clones listed, roughly 93% were seen once. This TCR derives from a human donor who received an intestinal transplant. This specimen consisted of unstimulated CD8+ T cells sorted from spleen or lymph node cells, obtained before intestinal transplant. The rearrangement joins TRBV7-9 to TRBJ1-2; D gene uncertain. In DNA, the CDR3 is TGTGCCAGCAGCTTAGGGCAGGAGTATGGCTACACCTTC. Its translation: CASSLGQEYGYTF.